The sequence of this T cell receptor (beta chain) was determined in a study of CD8 T cells in ankylosing spondylitis. Molecular-barcoded quantitative 5'-RACE produced these TCR beta libraries. TCRdb re-derived calls from the 5' RACE reads in MiXCR, one entry per CDR3 protein. This sample has some 300,000 distinct CDR3 sequences, with less than 25% found just once. The ends lost 3 bases at V and 0 bases at J; junction bases unmatched: 13. Germline CDR1 and CDR2: DFQATT and SNEGSKA (reference sequence). The CDR3 extends over 18 amino acids. This clonotype has a count of ten or more. Its target is unknown. General study findings and limits: Reports of some motif variants in reactive arthritis synovial fluid and blood predate this one. The study looked at matched synovial fluid samples from ankylosing spondylitis patients. Disease-linked clones were reported to be significantly enriched there.

Material: blood, either unsorted or a sorted T cell fraction (not recorded which). The source is a female donor with ankylosing spondylitis or in good health (not recorded which). The chain has TRBV20-1 and TRBJ2-1, with TRBD2 matching 8 bases. The CDR3 reads CSARYPGSGGSSYNEQFF. CDR3 coding DNA: TGCAGTGCTAGGTATCCAGGAAGCGGGGGAAGCTCCTACAATGAGCAGTTCTTC.